Included here is one TCR beta chain sequence, with context. This specimen comes from a study of T cell changes during pregnancy in multiple sclerosis. Here immunoSEQ multiplex PCR was the method, and the copy in TCRdb shows in-frame clones only, minus some. Counted here are about 48,000 clones, 92% occurring once; the ten biggest clones make up approximately 0.91%. The sample in question was CD4+ T cells from peripheral blood mononuclear cells, obtained in the second trimester of pregnancy. This receptor was obtained from a female donor in good health, enrolled as a control in a pregnancy study.

This chain's CDR3 is CASHRDFLSYEQYF. The DNA of the CDR3 is TGTGCCAGCCACCGGGACTTTCTCTCTTACGAGCAGTACTTC. The J gene is TRBJ2-7, the V gene TRBV6-1; a possible D gene is TRBD2 (6 bases). The germline V and J ends were trimmed by 8 bases and 4 bases, with 18 bases remaining between them. This CDR3 has 14 amino acids. Germline values: CDR1 MNHNS, CDR2 SASEGT.